Listed below are T cell receptor beta chains from one sample, sequenced in a study of blood T cell repertoires in COVID-19. The assay was immunoSEQ multiplex PCR, and TCRdb's table has in-frame clones only and misses some. The sample comprises 200,000 to 250,000 clones, approximately 88% of which are singletons, and approximately 10% rests with the top ten. Sequencing was carried out using PBMCs or T cells enriched from blood (not recorded which). The source of these receptors is a man in his late teens or twenties with acute COVID-19. The CDR3 runs from the conserved cysteine through the conserved F or W. The D gene is left open where the match is weak. Clone size is stated in some rows and not others, as once, few, many or a class when expanded.

cdr3_aa cdr3_nt clone_size j_call d_call v_call
CASSSHSSSGMNTEAFF TGTGCCAGCAGTTCCCACAGCTCCTCGGGGATGAACACTGAAGCTTTCTTT . TRBJ1-1 . TRBV28
CATEQGIGQPQHF TGTGCCACAGAACAGGGAATAGGACAGCCCCAGCATTTT . TRBJ1-5 . TRBV28
CASSEDSIMYNEQFF TGTGCCAGCAGCGAGGACAGTATCATGTACAATGAGCAGTTCTTC once TRBJ2-1 . TRBV7-3
CASSQGGNSGYTF TGCGCCAGCAGCCAAGGAGGGAATAGCGGCTACACCTTC . TRBJ1-2 . TRBV4-1
CATSDLVYSGVSYNEQFF TGTGCCACCAGTGATTTGGTGTACTCAGGGGTCTCCTACAATGAGCAGTTCTTC . TRBJ2-1 . TRBV24-1
CAISGLGLAGSYNEQFF TGTGCCATCAGCGGACTTGGACTAGCGGGCTCCTACAATGAGCAGTTCTTC . TRBJ2-1 TRBD2 TRBV10-3
CASSQDPGTGEKLFF TGTGCCAGCAGCCAAGATCCCGGAACGGGGGAAAAACTGTTTTTT . TRBJ1-4 . TRBV3-1/TRBV3-2
CASSLGGTGGSPEAFF TGCGCCAGCAGCTTAGGAGGTACAGGGGGATCTCCTGAAGCTTTCTTT . TRBJ1-1 TRBD1 TRBV5-1
CASSLQWGEQETQYF TGTGCCAGCAGCCTCCAGTGGGGGGAGCAAGAGACCCAGTACTTC . TRBJ2-5 . TRBV11-2
CASRPSGGNYNEQFF TGTGCCAGTCGCCCTAGCGGGGGGAACTACAATGAGCAGTTCTTC . TRBJ2-1 TRBD2 TRBV19
CSVSSTDTQYF TGCAGCGTATCGAGCACAGATACGCAGTATTTT . TRBJ2-3 . TRBV29-1
CASSPTLGTGRTDTQYF TGTGCCAGCAGCCCTACCCTTGGGACAGGGAGGACAGATACGCAGTATTTT . TRBJ2-3 TRBD1 TRBV28
CASSVSGTSTDTQYF TGTGCCAGCAGCGTTAGCGGGACTAGCACAGATACGCAGTATTTT few TRBJ2-3 TRBD2 TRBV9
CASSPTGTGNNYGYTF TGCGCCAGCAGTCCGACCGGGACAGGAAACAACTATGGCTACACCTTC . TRBJ1-2 TRBD1 TRBV23-1
CASSRVNTEAFF TGTGCCAGCAGTCGTGTGAACACTGAAGCTTTCTTT . TRBJ1-1 . TRBV28
CASSLRIGSTNYGYTF TGTGCCAGCAGTTTGAGGATCGGAAGCACTAACTATGGCTACACCTTC . TRBJ1-2 . TRBV28
CASSQDAGEQYF TGTGCCAGCAGCCAAGATGCGGGCGAGCAGTACTTC . TRBJ2-7 . TRBV3-1/TRBV3-2
CASSSYSGRGSYEQYF TGTGCCAGCAGCTCATATAGCGGGAGGGGATCCTACGAGCAGTACTTC . TRBJ2-7 TRBD2 TRBV4-2
CASSTTSGGGGTDTQYF TGTGCCAGCAGTACGACTAGCGGAGGGGGTGGCACAGATACGCAGTATTTT . TRBJ2-3 TRBD2 TRBV28
CASSLFEGNSPLHF TGCGCCAGCAGCTTGTTTGAGGGAAATTCACCCCTCCACTTT once TRBJ1-6 . TRBV5-1
CASSDRNTEAFF TGTGCCAGCAGTGACAGGAACACTGAAGCTTTCTTT . TRBJ1-1 . TRBV2
CASSLPRPGLWSEQYF TGTGCCAGCAGTTTACCCAGGCCAGGGCTATGGTCCGAGCAGTACTTC . TRBJ2-7 . TRBV28
CASSPLTGPTDTQYF TGTGCCAGCAGCCCCCTGACAGGGCCCACAGATACGCAGTATTTT . TRBJ2-3 TRBD1 TRBV14
CASSSPDREEAFF TGTGCCAGCAGCTCCCCCGACAGGGAAGAGGCTTTCTTT once TRBJ1-1 TRBD1 TRBV6-5
CASSPKNSETQYF TGTGCCAGCAGCCCCAAAAACTCGGAGACCCAGTACTTC . TRBJ2-5 . TRBV7-3
CASSDGQVTQETQYF TGCGCCAGCAGCGACGGACAGGTGACACAAGAGACCCAGTACTTC . TRBJ2-5 TRBD1 TRBV5-1
CASSPKIREENTGELFF TGTGCCAGCAGCCCAAAGATCCGGGAGGAAAACACCGGGGAGCTGTTTTTT . TRBJ2-2 TRBD2 TRBV7-2
CASSYFGLANEQFF TGTGCCAGCAGTTACTTCGGACTAGCCAATGAGCAGTTCTTC . TRBJ2-1 TRBD2 TRBV6-5
CASSAQIRGQAQHF TGTGCCAGCAGTGCACAGATCAGAGGGCAGGCCCAGCATTTT . TRBJ1-5 . TRBV2
CASSLSPGSSHEKLFF TGTGCCAGCAGTTTAAGTCCAGGGTCCAGCCATGAAAAACTGTTTTTT . TRBJ1-4 . TRBV28
CATDQGGTGGATEAFF TGTGCCACCGACCAAGGGGGGACAGGGGGCGCCACTGAAGCTTTCTTT . TRBJ1-1 TRBD1 TRBV5-6
CASSQGIIRLNQPQHF TGTGCCAGCAGCCAAGGCATAATCAGACTTAATCAGCCCCAGCATTTT . TRBJ1-5 . TRBV3-1/TRBV3-2
CASSMTYSNQPQHF TGTGCCAGTAGTATGACTTATAGCAATCAGCCCCAGCATTTT few TRBJ1-5 . TRBV19